These 2 T cell receptor beta chains share one sample of origin, sequenced in a study of chemoradiotherapy in HPV16-positive cancers. Measured with immunoSEQ multiplex PCR; TCRdb has only the in-frame clones, and not every one. The repertoire holds around 30,000 clones, roughly 88% seen once, with roughly 4.9% in the top ten. This material consisted of blood, taken from a patient who underwent chemoradiotherapy. Receptors were obtained from a human donor with HPV-associated anogenital cancer.

The chain carries TRBV4-1 and TRBJ1-2, with TRBD1 matching 11 bases. Per the germline V gene, CDR1 is MGHRA and CDR2 is YSYEKL. The CDR3 contains 16 residues. The V gene end was trimmed by 1 base and the J gene end by 4 bases; junction bases not matched to a gene: 5. The CDR3 DNA is TGCGCCAGCAGCCAAGGGACAGGGGGCGTCTTCTATGGCTACACCTTC. It encodes CASSQGTGGVFYGYTF.

J is TRBJ1-5 and V is TRBV5-6, with no clear D. Trimming left V 2 bases short and J 5 bases short, with 8 bases between. The CDR3 totals 13 residues. Germline V gene data show CDR1 as SGHDT and CDR2 as YYEEEE. The CDR3 coding sequence is TGTGCCAGCAGCTTTGGAGGAGATCAGCCCCAGCATTTT. This gives the protein CASSFGGDQPQHF.